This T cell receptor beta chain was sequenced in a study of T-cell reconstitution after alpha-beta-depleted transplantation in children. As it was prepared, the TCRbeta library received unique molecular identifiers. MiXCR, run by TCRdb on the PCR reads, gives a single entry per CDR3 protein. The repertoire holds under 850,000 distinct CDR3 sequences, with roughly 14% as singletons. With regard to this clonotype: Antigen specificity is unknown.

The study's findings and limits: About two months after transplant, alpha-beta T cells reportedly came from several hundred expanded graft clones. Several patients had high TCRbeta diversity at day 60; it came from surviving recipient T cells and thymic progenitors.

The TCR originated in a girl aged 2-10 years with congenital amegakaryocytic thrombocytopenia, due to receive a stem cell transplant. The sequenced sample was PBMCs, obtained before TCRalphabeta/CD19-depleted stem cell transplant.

CDR3 residues: CASSQGRGFIALAGSSDGELFF. The CDR3 DNA reads TGCGCCAGCAGCCAAGGTCGAGGATTCATAGCACTAGCGGGATCTTCGGACGGGGAGCTGTTTTTT. V gene TRBV4-1 combines with J gene TRBJ2-2, with 10 bases matching TRBD2. The CDR3 has 22 residues. CDR1 and CDR2 from the germline V gene are MGHRA and YSYEKL. V trimming: 1 base; J trimming: 7 bases; junction bases outside the gene matches: 24.